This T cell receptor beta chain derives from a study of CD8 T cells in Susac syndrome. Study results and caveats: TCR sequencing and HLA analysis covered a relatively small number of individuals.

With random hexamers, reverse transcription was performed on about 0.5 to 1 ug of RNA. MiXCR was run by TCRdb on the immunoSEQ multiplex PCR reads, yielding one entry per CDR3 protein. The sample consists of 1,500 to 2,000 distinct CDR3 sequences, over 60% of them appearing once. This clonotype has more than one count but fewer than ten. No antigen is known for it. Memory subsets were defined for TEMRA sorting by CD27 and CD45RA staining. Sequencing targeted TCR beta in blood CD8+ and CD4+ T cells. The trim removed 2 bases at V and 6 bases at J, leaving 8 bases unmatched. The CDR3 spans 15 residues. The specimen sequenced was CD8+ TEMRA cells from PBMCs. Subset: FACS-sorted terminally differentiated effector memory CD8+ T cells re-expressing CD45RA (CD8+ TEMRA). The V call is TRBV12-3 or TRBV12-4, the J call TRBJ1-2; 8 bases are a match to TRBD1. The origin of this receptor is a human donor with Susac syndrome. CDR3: CASSLSRGLLNGYTF. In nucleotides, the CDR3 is TGTGCCAGCAGTTTAAGCAGGGGGCTCCTCAATGGCTACACCTTC.